One and the same sample provided the 18 T cell receptor beta chains below, sequenced in a study of cytomegalovirus exposure and HLA in healthy donors. A multiplex PCR was run with 60 Vbeta primers and 13 Jbeta primers. Produced via immunoSEQ multiplex PCR; TCRdb's table is partial and in-frame only. In the table there are 99,000 or so clones, roughly 79% of which are singletons. The sequenced sample consisted of PBMCs. The origin of the receptors is a man in his sixties in good health and CMV-seropositive.

This chain joins TRBV11-2 and TRBJ1-2, with TRBD1 as a possible D gene (5 bases). Germline assignment: CDR1 SGHAT and CDR2 FQNNGV. The CDR3 length is 15 residues. Deletions cut 3 bases from V and 3 bases from J, with 14 bases between. The CDR3, as DNA: TGTGCCAGCAGCTTTGGGGAGGGGACCCACTATGGCTACACCTTC. Protein product: CASSFGEGTHYGYTF. Together with reference TRBV11-2 and TRBJ1-2, the CDR3 gives the full variable domain: EAGVAQSPRYKIIEKRQSVAFWCNPISGHATLYWYQQILGQGPKLLIQFQNNGVVDDSQLPKDRFSAERLKGVDSTLKIQPAKLEDSAVYLCASSFGEGTHYGYTFGSGTRLTVV.

V usage is TRBV7-8 and J usage is TRBJ1-4; D remains ambiguous. V was trimmed by 5 bases and J by 8 bases, leaving 12 bases between them. This CDR3 comprises 13 residues. Germline loops: CDR1 SGHVS, CDR2 FQNEAQ. CDR3 bases: TGTGCCAGCAGCGGGAGGCAGGAAGAAAAACTGTTTTTT. Translated, it gives CASSGRQEEKLFF.

The chain joins TRBV11-2 to TRBJ1-2; D might be TRBD1 (5 bases). Near its end, the DNA agrees better with TRBJ2-5, so the J call may be wrong. The CDR3 length is 13 residues. Germline assignment: CDR1 SGHAT and CDR2 FQNNGV. Here the CDR3 DNA reads TGTGCCAGCAGTCCAAGCAGCTTAGGGGCCCAGTACTTC. The encoded protein is CASSPSSLGAQYF.

There are a few counts of this clone. V is TRBV7-9 and J is TRBJ1-4; no reliable D call. The V end lost 5 bases, the J end lost 5 bases, and 12 bases lay between the germline ends. The length of the CDR3 is 14 residues. Germline V gene data show CDR1 as SEHNR and CDR2 as FQNEAQ (reference sequence). CDR3 residues: CASSPHGGNEKLFF. The DNA for the CDR3 is TGTGCCAGCAGCCCCCACGGAGGGAATGAAAAACTGTTTTTT.

The V and J genes are TRBV5-4 and TRBJ1-1; no clear D. This CDR3 is 14 amino acids long. Looked up from germline, CDR1 is SGHNT and CDR2 is YYREEE (reference sequence). V dropped 4 bases and J dropped 0 bases, with 10 bases sitting between them. The CDR3 loop reads CASSGDTMNTEAFF. For the CDR3, the DNA is TGTGCCAGCAGCGGTGACACGATGAACACTGAAGCTTTCTTT.

This chain joins TRBV6-5 and TRBJ2-5, with TRBD2 as a possible D gene (5 bases). The CDR3 has 15 residues. Trimming removed 5 bases at V and 4 bases at J, with 17 bases between. CDR1 and CDR2 from the germline V gene are MNHEY and SVGAGI. The CDR3 DNA sequence: TGTGCCAGCAGTCCCTACGGTCCTGAGGGAGAGACCCAGTACTTC. Its translation: CASSPYGPEGETQYF.

This chain uses TRBV18 with TRBJ2-7, with D possibly matching TRBD1 (6 bases). The germline V gene has CDR1 KGHSH and CDR2 LQKENI. This CDR3 is 13 amino acids long. With 5 bases removed from V and 0 bases from J, the gap between germline ends came to 8 bases. The CDR3 is CASSEGVSYEQYF. Here the CDR3 DNA reads TGTGCCAGCTCAGAGGGGGTCTCCTACGAGCAGTACTTC.

This clone was detected only once. The rearrangement joins TRBV2 to TRBJ1-5, with a tentative D call TRBD1 (5 bases). Germline V CDR1 and CDR2: SNHLY, FYNNEI. The CDR3 runs to 14 residues. V dropped 6 bases and J dropped 6 bases, with 15 bases sitting between them. The chain's CDR3 is CASRGGGGRQPQHF. The CDR3 DNA reads TGTGCCAGCAGGGGGGGTGGGGGTCGTCAGCCCCAGCATTTT.

The chain links TRBV7-2 to TRBJ2-7; 10 bases fit TRBD2. Germline values: CDR1 SGHTA, CDR2 FQGNSA. This CDR3 is 16 amino acids long. V trimming: 3 bases; J trimming: 3 bases; junction bases outside the gene matches: 8. The CDR3 is CASSFSSGTSDYEQYF. CDR3 DNA: TGTGCCAGCAGCTTTAGCTCCGGGACTAGCGACTACGAGCAGTACTTC.

The rearrangement links TRBV5-6 to TRBJ2-3, with D possibly TRBD1 on 7 matching bases. Looked up from germline, CDR1 is SGHDT and CDR2 is YYEEEE. This CDR3 comprises 16 residues. V was cut by 2 bases and J by 1 base, with 14 bases left in between. CDR3 region: CASSFQGGRGTDTQYF. The DNA of the CDR3 is TGTGCCAGCAGCTTCCAGGGGGGACGGGGCACAGATACGCAGTATTTT.

This CDR3 reads CASRFNDRAYTEAFF. CDR3 bases: TGCGCCAGCAGGTTTAATGACAGGGCCTACACTGAAGCTTTCTTT. This rearrangement joins TRBV4-3 to TRBJ1-1; 7 bases are a match to TRBD1. CDR3 length: 15 amino acids. Trimming cost V 6 bases and J 3 bases; bases outside gene matches: 10. CDR1 and CDR2 (germline): LGHNA, YSLEER.

As to this clone: Its ends do not fully match the called genes, so a read error is possible. The chain is built from TRBV7-9 and TRBJ1-2; the D gene is possibly TRBD1 (5 bases). The germline V gene has CDR1 SEHNR and CDR2 FQNEAQ (reference sequence). The CDR3 loop spans 12 amino acids. The CDR3 loop is CSSSLRGGGHTF. In DNA, the CDR3 is TGTTCCAGCAGCTTAAGGGGTGGTGGCCACACCTTC.

The rearrangement joins TRBV13 to TRBJ2-1, with a weak D call TRBD1 (6 bases). CDR1 is PRHDT and CDR2 is FYEKMQ in the germline V gene (reference sequence). V was pared by 2 bases and J by 0 bases, with 14 bases between. The CDR3 sequence is 17 residues long. CDR3 amino acids: CASSLSTGRSSYNEQFF. CDR3 DNA sequence: TGTGCCAGCAGCTTATCGACAGGCCGTAGCTCCTACAATGAGCAGTTCTTC.

The chain is built from TRBV11-3 and TRBJ2-7; 7 bases match TRBD1. The V and J ends lost 1 base and 2 bases, in that order; junction bases with no gene match: 11. The CDR3 sequence is 17 residues long. Per germline, CDR1 SGHNT and CDR2 YENEEA. CDR3 in amino acids: CASSLGVSGQRPYEQYF. As DNA, the CDR3 is TGTGCCAGCAGCTTAGGGGTATCGGGACAGAGACCCTACGAGCAGTACTTC.

This clone was observed a few times. The CDR3 nucleotides read TGCGCCAGCAGCCAAGATCTTCCGCGGGGGCCCCGAGATACGCAGTATTTT. Amino acids: CASSQDLPRGPRDTQYF. The chain combines TRBV4-3 with TRBJ2-3, with D perhaps matching TRBD2 (7 bases). V lost 0 bases to trimming and J lost 5 bases, with 18 bases between them. Per germline, CDR1 LGHNA and CDR2 YSLEER. The CDR3 runs 17 residues.

The chain combines TRBV19 with TRBJ2-7; D is undetermined. Germline V gives CDR1 LNHDA, CDR2 SQIVND (reference sequence). There are 13 residues in the CDR3. The V end lost 3 bases, the J end lost 0 bases, and 6 bases lay between the germline ends. CDR3 amino acids: CASSIPSSYEQYF. The CDR3 DNA follows: TGTGCCAGTAGTATCCCTAGCTCCTACGAGCAGTACTTC.

The chain combines TRBV10-1 with TRBJ2-2, with 16 bases lining up with TRBD2. This CDR3 contains 17 residues. V lost 5 bases, J lost 3 bases, and 3 bases stayed unmatched. In germline, CDR1 is WNHNN, CDR2 SYGVQD (reference sequence). The DNA for the CDR3 is TGCGCCAGCAGTTCGGGACTAGCGGGGGGGGACACCGGGGAGCTGTTTTTT. This translates into CASSSGLAGGDTGELFF.

J is TRBJ1-1 and V is TRBV2, with D maybe TRBD1 (6 bases). In germline, CDR1 is SNHLY, CDR2 FYNNEI. Trimming took 8 bases from V and 7 from J, leaving 14 bases between them. The CDR3 covers 12 residues. The CDR3 DNA follows: TGTGCCAGCTTCGAGACAGGCGATGAAGCTTTCTTT. This gives the protein CASFETGDEAFF.